Listed here are 9 T cell receptor beta chains from one sample, sequenced in a study of T-cell memory formation after mild COVID-19. Each CDR3 protein gets one entry after TCRdb re-called the 5' RACE reads with MiXCR. The table records approximately 560,000 distinct CDR3 sequences, roughly 17% of them present only once. Sequenced sample: PBMCs or a T cell subset sorted from them (not recorded which). These receptors came from an adult woman who had mild COVID-19 (a few samples of this study predate the infection). Cell type and time point are not known.

This clonotype appeared a few times. This chain uses TRBV10-3 with TRBJ2-6; tentative D call: TRBD2 (5 bases). The CDR3 is 16 amino acids. CDR1 ENHRY and CDR2 SYGVKD come from the germline V gene. V was clipped by 0 bases and J by 0 bases, with 6 bases between them. CDR3 bases: TGTGCCATCAGTGAGTCAGGGAGCTCTGGGGCCAACGTCCTGACTTTC. Amino acids: CAISESGSSGANVLTF.

The table lists this clonotype with a few counts. This chain joins TRBV5-1 and TRBJ2-5; TRBD1 matches at 7 bases. CDR3 size: 16 residues. Germline lookup yields CDR1 SGHRS and CDR2 YFSETQ. V gave up 4 bases and J gave up 2 bases; unmatched junction bases: 11. The CDR3, as DNA: TGCGCCAGCAGCAAGGGTCCGGGACAGACACAAGAGACCCAGTACTTC. This translates into CASSKGPGQTQETQYF.

The chain joins TRBV6-5 to TRBJ1-2; D possibly corresponds to TRBD1 (6 bases). CDR3 length: 15 residues. Germline values: CDR1 MNHEY, CDR2 SVGAGI. V was trimmed by 0 bases and J by 0 bases, leaving 8 bases between them. The CDR3, as DNA: TGTGCCAGCAGTTACTCGGGGGCTACTAACTATGGCTACACCTTC. This gives the protein CASSYSGATNYGYTF.

This clonotype appeared a few times. The chain joins TRBV19 to TRBJ2-2; 7 bases are a match to TRBD1. J was trimmed by 4 bases and V by 3 bases; bases with no gene match: 2. The germline V gene has CDR1 LNHDA and CDR2 SQIVND (reference sequence). CDR3 length: 14 amino acids. The DNA for the CDR3 is TGTGCCAGTAGTATTCAGGGGGTCACCGGGGAGCTGTTTTTT. Its protein is CASSIQGVTGELFF.

The table lists this clonotype with a few counts. V and J are TRBV12-3 or TRBV12-4 and TRBJ2-1, with D possibly TRBD1 on 5 matching bases. The CDR3 contains 14 residues. V dropped 4 bases and J dropped 5 bases, with 12 bases sitting between them. CDR3 bases: TGTGCCAGCAGTTCCAAGGACACCGACAATGAGCAGTTCTTC. Translation gives CASSSKDTDNEQFF.

V usage is TRBV7-9 and J usage is TRBJ1-1, with TRBD1 as a possible D gene (5 bases). The germline V and J ends were trimmed by 5 bases and 10 bases, with 20 bases remaining between them. The CDR3 is made up of 14 amino acids. Germline V gene data show CDR1 as SEHNR and CDR2 as FQNEAQ (reference sequence). In DNA form, the CDR3 reads TGTGCCAGCAGCCAAACATCGGGGCCGCACGGAGCTTTCTTT. Translated: CASSQTSGPHGAFF.

The chain has TRBV5-8 and TRBJ2-5; TRBD2 matches at 10 bases. CDR1 is SGHTS, CDR2 YDEGEE, per germline. The CDR3 runs to 17 residues. V lost 4 bases and J lost 0; bases outside the gene matches: 9. CDR3 region: CASSTPLAGSYQETQYF. The CDR3 DNA follows: TGTGCCAGCAGCACACCACTAGCGGGATCGTACCAAGAGACCCAGTACTTC.

This clonotype occurred a few times. V is TRBV12-3 or TRBV12-4 and J is TRBJ1-5; D is ambiguous. V lost 6 bases and J lost 7, with 10 bases in between. The CDR3 is made up of 12 amino acids. The CDR3 here is CASSRTWQPQHF. Here the CDR3 DNA reads TGTGCCAGCAGCCGAACTTGGCAGCCCCAGCATTTT.

This chain links TRBV7-2 with TRBJ1-1; TRBD1 matches at 8 bases. This CDR3 has 18 amino acids. Germline V gene sequence: CDR1 SGHTA, CDR2 FQGNSA. J was trimmed by 0 bases and V by 1 base; bases with no gene match: 10. CDR3 amino acids: CASSLERTGRSLNTEAFF. CDR3 nucleotide sequence: TGTGCCAGCAGCTTAGAACGGACAGGGAGAAGTTTGAACACTGAAGCTTTCTTT.